The 14 T cell receptor beta chains reported below all come from one sample, sequenced in a study of shared clonotypes between healthy human individuals. Profiled with immunoSEQ multiplex PCR; TCRdb holds only in-frame clones, not every one. This table has under 700,000 clones, roughly 95% appearing once. The naive CD8 population came from CD45RO-negative cells selected for CCR7, without terminally differentiated effector memory CD45RA+ cells. The material sequenced was naive CD8+ T cells sorted from blood. These receptors originate from a young woman in good health.

The rearrangement uses TRBV6-1 and TRBJ2-5; no reliable D call. Germline V gene sequence: CDR1 MNHNS, CDR2 SASEGT. Trimming took off 5 bases at V and 5 bases at J, with 12 bases between the two ends. This CDR3 is built from 13 residues. The CDR3 sequence: CASSPPMRETQYF. In nucleotides, the CDR3 is TGTGCCAGCAGTCCACCGATGAGGGAGACCCAGTACTTC.

The rearrangement uses TRBV27 and TRBJ2-3; 9 bases match TRBD1. The germline gives CDR1 MNHEY, CDR2 SMNVEV (reference sequence). The CDR3 is 17 amino acids. V trimming: 5 bases; J trimming: 0 bases; junction bases outside the gene matches: 9. CDR3 in amino acids: CASSPHTGTGSTDTQYF. The CDR3 DNA reads as TGTGCCAGCAGTCCCCACACCGGGACAGGGAGCACAGATACGCAGTATTTT.

The CDR3 DNA reads TGTGCCAGCACCGTAATTCGGGACGGAGCACCCCCCTACGAGCAGTACTTC. Its translation is CASTVIRDGAPPYEQYF. The chain has TRBV2 and TRBJ2-7, with D perhaps matching TRBD1 or TRBD2 (5 bases each). CDR3 size: 17 residues. Looked up from germline, CDR1 is SNHLY and CDR2 is FYNNEI. V lost 7 bases and J lost 2, with 24 bases in between.

This chain uses TRBV9 with TRBJ1-5; D unclear. Germline V gene lookup returns CDR1 SGDLS and CDR2 YYNGEE. The CDR3 totals 13 residues. V was trimmed by 4 bases and J by 4 bases, leaving 9 bases between them. The CDR3 nucleotides are TGTGCCAGCAGCAATGGACTGAATCAGCCCCAGCATTTT. It codes for CASSNGLNQPQHF.

This chain joins TRBV7-3 and TRBJ2-3; D remains unclear. Germline CDR1 reads SGHTA; CDR2 reads FQGTGA. The V gene lost 5 bases and the J gene lost 2 bases, with 14 bases spanning the gap. This CDR3 has 15 amino acids. CDR3 residues: CASSPQISNTDTQYF. CDR3 coding DNA: TGTGCCAGCAGCCCACAGATATCTAACACAGATACGCAGTATTTT.

The V call is TRBV5-1, the J call TRBJ2-7; D unresolved. V was pared by 0 bases and J by 3 bases, with 7 bases between. There are 13 residues in the CDR3. The germline V gene encodes CDR1 SGHRS and CDR2 YFSETQ. In nucleotides, the CDR3 is TGCGCCAGCAGCTTGGGACACGGCTACGAGCAGTACTTC. This gives the protein CASSLGHGYEQYF.

The chain is built from TRBV29-1 and TRBJ2-1, with D tentatively TRBD1 or TRBD2 (7 bases each). Germline V gives CDR1 SQVTM, CDR2 ANQGSEA. CDR3 length: 16 amino acids. V was trimmed by 3 bases and J by 5 bases, leaving 20 bases between them. Here the CDR3 reads CSVDGEGARQHNEQFF. CDR3 DNA: TGCAGCGTTGACGGGGAGGGGGCCCGCCAACACAATGAGCAGTTCTTC.

This chain uses TRBV7-9 with TRBJ2-5; 9 bases map to TRBD1. The germline V gene has CDR1 SEHNR and CDR2 FQNEAQ (reference sequence). The CDR3 runs 15 residues. Trimming at V came to 5 bases and at J to 2 bases, leaving 6 bases not matched to a gene. This CDR3 is CASSGQGMRQETQYF. The CDR3 coding sequence is TGTGCCAGCAGCGGACAGGGGATGAGGCAAGAGACCCAGTACTTC.

This clone has a single count. This chain connects TRBV9 to TRBJ1-1; D gene ambiguous. Germline assignment: CDR1 SGDLS and CDR2 YYNGEE. CDR3 length: 14 amino acids. Between the trimmed V and J ends, which lost 0 bases and 2 bases, there was a span of 8 bases. CDR3 DNA sequence: TGTGCCAGCAGCGTAGCGGGCAGAAACACTGAAGCTTTCTTT. Its protein is CASSVAGRNTEAFF.

Here the CDR3 reads CASSQIGPGSNEQFF. DNA of the CDR3: TGTGCCAGCAGCCAAATCGGACCGGGGAGCAATGAGCAGTTCTTC. The rearrangement links TRBV14 to TRBJ2-1, with TRBD2 as a possible D gene (5 bases). CDR3 length: 15 amino acids. V lost 2 bases and J 6 bases, leaving 14 bases between the germline ends. Germline values: CDR1 SGHDN, CDR2 FVKESK.

This sequence joins TRBV4-1 and TRBJ1-1; maybe TRBD1 (5 bases). This CDR3 spans 17 amino acids. V dropped 4 bases and J dropped 4 bases, with 22 bases sitting between them. From germline, CDR1 is MGHRA and CDR2 YSYEKL. In DNA form, the CDR3 reads TGCGCCAGCAGCCCCGTTCCCCCAAGTTCGGGGACCACTGAAGCTTTCTTT. This gives the protein CASSPVPPSSGTTEAFF.

CDR3 sequence reads: CASSDWARNTEAFF. The DNA for the CDR3 is TGTGCCAGCAGTGACTGGGCCCGGAACACTGAAGCTTTCTTT. This sequence joins TRBV2 and TRBJ1-1, with D unclear. Germline V gene lookup returns CDR1 SNHLY and CDR2 FYNNEI. V shed 3 bases and J shed 1 base, with 9 bases lying between them. This CDR3 contains 14 residues.

This clone has just one count. The chain is built from TRBV11-3 and TRBJ1-1; possibly TRBD1 for D (5 bases). The V end was cut by 0 bases, the J end by 5 bases, with 13 bases between. Germline-derived CDR1 and CDR2 are SGHNT and YENEEA. The CDR3 is 15 residues long. DNA for the CDR3: TGTGCCAGCAGCTTAGATCACAGGCTCGGAACTGAAGCTTTCTTT. It translates to CASSLDHRLGTEAFF.

The chain carries TRBV11-2 and TRBJ2-2; 9 bases agree with TRBD2. V gave up 4 bases and J gave up 0 bases; unmatched junction bases: 6. From germline, CDR1 is SGHAT and CDR2 FQNNGV. There are 17 residues in the CDR3. The CDR3 is CASSSPLAGANTGELFF. In DNA, the CDR3 is TGTGCCAGCAGCTCCCCCTTAGCGGGAGCGAACACCGGGGAGCTGTTTTTT.